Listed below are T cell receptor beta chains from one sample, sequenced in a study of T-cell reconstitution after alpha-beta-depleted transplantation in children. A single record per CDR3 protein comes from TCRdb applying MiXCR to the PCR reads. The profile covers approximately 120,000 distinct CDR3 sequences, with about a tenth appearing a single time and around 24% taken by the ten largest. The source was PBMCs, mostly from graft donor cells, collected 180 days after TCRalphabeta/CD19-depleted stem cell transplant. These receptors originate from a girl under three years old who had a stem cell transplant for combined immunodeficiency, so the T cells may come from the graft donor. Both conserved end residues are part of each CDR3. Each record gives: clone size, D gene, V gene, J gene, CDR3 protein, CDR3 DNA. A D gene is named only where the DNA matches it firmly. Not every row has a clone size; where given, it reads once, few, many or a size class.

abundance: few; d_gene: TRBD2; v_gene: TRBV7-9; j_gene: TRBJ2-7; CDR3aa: CASSKRSGDSYEQYF; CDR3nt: TGTGCCAGCAGCAAACGCAGCGGGGACTCCTACGAGCAGTACTTC
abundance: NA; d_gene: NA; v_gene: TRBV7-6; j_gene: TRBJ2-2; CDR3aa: CASSLALEAGELFF; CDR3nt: TGTGCCAGCAGCTTAGCGCTTGAGGCCGGGGAGCTGTTTTTT
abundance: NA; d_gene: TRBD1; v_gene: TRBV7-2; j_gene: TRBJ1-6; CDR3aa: CASSPRWTGVSPLHF; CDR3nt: TGTGCCAGCAGCCCGCGCTGGACAGGGGTTTCACCCCTCCACTTT
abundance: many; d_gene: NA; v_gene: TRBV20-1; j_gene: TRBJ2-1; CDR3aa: CSARRPTPGQFF; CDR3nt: TGCAGTGCTAGGAGGCCTACCCCGGGGCAGTTCTTC
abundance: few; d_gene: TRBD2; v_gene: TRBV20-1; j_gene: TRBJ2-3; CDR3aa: CSAPWGGADTQYF; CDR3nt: TGCAGTGCTCCCTGGGGGGGGGCAGATACGCAGTATTTT
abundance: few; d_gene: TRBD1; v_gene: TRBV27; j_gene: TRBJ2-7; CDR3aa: CASSPPGQGALEREQYF; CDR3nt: TGTGCCAGCAGCCCGCCGGGACAGGGGGCCCTGGAGAGGGAGCAGTACTTC
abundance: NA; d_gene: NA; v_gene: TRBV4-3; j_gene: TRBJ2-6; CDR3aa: CASSQDVWAGANVLTF; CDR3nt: TGCGCCAGCAGCCAAGACGTGTGGGCTGGGGCCAACGTCCTGACTTTC
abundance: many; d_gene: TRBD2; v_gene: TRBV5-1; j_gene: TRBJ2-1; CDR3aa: CASSLGLAGSNEQFF; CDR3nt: TGCGCCAGCAGCTTGGGACTAGCGGGCAGCAATGAGCAGTTCTTC
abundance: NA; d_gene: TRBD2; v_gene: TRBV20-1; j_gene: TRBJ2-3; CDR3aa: CSGEGGTDTQYF; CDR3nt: TGCAGTGGGGAGGGCGGCACAGATACGCAGTATTTT
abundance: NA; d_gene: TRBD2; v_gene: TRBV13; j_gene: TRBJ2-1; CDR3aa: CASSFRLADEQFF; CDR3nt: TGTGCCAGCAGCTTCCGACTAGCGGATGAGCAGTTCTTC